This T cell receptor beta chain was observed in a study of response to subunit inactivated influenza vaccine. CDR3 length: 15 amino acids. Germline CDR1 MNHEY, CDR2 SVGAGI. After removal of 2 bases from V and 3 bases from J, the junction contained 3 bases not matched to a gene. This clonotype came up a few times. Its antigen is undetermined. Each CDR3 protein gets one entry after TCRdb re-called the RT-PCR reads with MiXCR. The table lists hundreds of thousands of distinct CDR3 sequences, 16% of them singletons. Study-level results: Only a handful of new T cells, the authors suggested, are recruited with each seasonal influenza vaccination.

The chain is built from TRBV6-5 and TRBJ1-4; 7 nucleotides align to TRBD1. Sequencing used CD4+ T cells sorted from PBMCs, obtained around 25 months after vaccination. This sequence originates from a man aged 50 to 69 who received an inactivated influenza vaccine. DNA for the CDR3: TGTGCCAGCAGTTACGACAGGGCATCTAATGAAAAACTGTTTTTT. This sequence encodes CASSYDRASNEKLFF.